The 18 T cell receptor beta chains below all came from one sample that was sequenced in a study of blood T cell repertoires in COVID-19. The data were produced by immunoSEQ multiplex PCR, yet TCRdb's version contains in-frame clones alone and is incomplete. The repertoire holds about 220,000 clones, with approximately 83% as singletons. Input material: peripheral blood. The receptors here all came from a woman in her thirties who had recovered from COVID-19.

The chain has TRBV6-6 and TRBJ2-1; TRBD2 matches at 10 bases. The germline V gene encodes CDR1 MNHNY and CDR2 SVGAGI (reference sequence). Unmatched junction bases numbered 2, after V lost 6 bases and J lost 3 bases. The CDR3 is 14 residues long. The DNA of the CDR3 is TGTGCCAGCAGAGTAGCGGGAGGCTACAATGAGCAGTTCTTC. The encoded protein is CASRVAGGYNEQFF.

The rearrangement links TRBV10-3 to TRBJ2-3; D possibly corresponds to TRBD2 (6 bases). From germline, CDR1 is ENHRY and CDR2 SYGVKD. Trimming pared 4 bases from V and 1 base from J, leaving 9 bases between. The CDR3 runs 14 residues. CDR3 in amino acids: CAISAGEGTDTQYF. In DNA form, the CDR3 reads TGTGCCATCAGTGCCGGGGAGGGCACAGATACGCAGTATTTT.

Turning to this clone: This specimen includes other DNA sequences encoding the same CDR3. The chain has TRBV30 and TRBJ2-7; D remains unclear. The ends were cut back, 0 bases at V and 3 bases at J, with 6 bases in the middle. CDR1 and CDR2 from the germline V gene are GTSNPN and SVGIG (reference sequence). The CDR3 runs 12 residues. CDR3 amino acids: CAWSVSSYEQYF. CDR3 in DNA: TGTGCCTGGAGTGTAAGTAGCTACGAGCAGTACTTC.

The V call is TRBV5-4, the J call TRBJ2-7; D is possibly TRBD2 (5 bases). The CDR3 has 14 residues. Germline V gene sequence: CDR1 SGHNT, CDR2 YYREEE (reference sequence). V lost 0 bases, J lost 5 bases, and 12 bases lay in between. The CDR3 sequence: CASSLGRGEDEQYF. CDR3 in DNA: TGTGCCAGCAGCTTGGGACGGGGAGAGGACGAGCAGTACTTC.

The chain has TRBV11-2 and TRBJ1-5, with D perhaps TRBD1 (5 bases). Germline V gene lookup returns CDR1 SGHAT and CDR2 FQNNGV. Between the trimmed V and J ends, which lost 1 base and 6 bases, there was a span of 7 bases. The CDR3 sequence is 13 residues long. The CDR3 nucleotides are TGTGCCAGCAGCTTAGGGGGCGCTCAGCCCCAGCATTTT. Translated: CASSLGGAQPQHF.

V is TRBV9 and J is TRBJ1-6; the D is unclear. Germline CDR1 reads SGDLS; CDR2 reads YYNGEE. Trimming removed 3 bases from V and 8 bases from J, with 6 bases in between. The CDR3 totals 12 residues. CDR3 in amino acids: CASSERDSPLHF. DNA of the CDR3: TGTGCCAGCAGCGAGAGGGATTCACCCCTCCACTTT.

The gene calls are TRBV10-3 and TRBJ2-5, with 7 bases lining up with TRBD2. V lost 3 bases, J lost 0 bases, and 10 bases stayed unmatched. Germline-derived CDR1 and CDR2 are ENHRY and SYGVKD. This CDR3 is built from 17 residues. CDR3 protein: CAISESSGRGYQETQYF. CDR3 sequence (DNA): TGTGCCATCAGTGAAAGTAGCGGGCGGGGGTACCAAGAGACCCAGTACTTC.

The chain uses TRBV19 and TRBJ2-7; 8 bases fit TRBD1. With 5 bases clipped from V and 0 bases from J, the junction kept 12 bases outside the gene matches. Germline V gene sequence: CDR1 LNHDA, CDR2 SQIVND (reference sequence). The CDR3 consists of 17 residues. The DNA for the CDR3 is TGTGCCAGTAGTGGGGACGTCGGGACAGGCCACTCCTACGAGCAGTACTTC. Protein: CASSGDVGTGHSYEQYF.

The V gene is TRBV30, the J gene TRBJ1-1; D is possibly TRBD1 (5 bases). Germline values: CDR1 GTSNPN, CDR2 SVGIG (reference sequence). This CDR3 region has 13 residues. The V gene lost 3 bases and the J gene lost 5 bases, with 13 bases spanning the gap. For the CDR3, the DNA is TGTGCCTGGAGGGGCTGGGGGGGGACTGAAGCTTTCTTT. Protein product: CAWRGWGGTEAFF.

The CDR3 sequence: CASSLLQGAHTGELFF. CDR3 sequence (DNA): TGTGCCAGTAGTCTCCTCCAGGGGGCGCATACCGGGGAGCTGTTTTTT. The chain couples TRBV19 to TRBJ2-2, with 8 positions matching TRBD1. J was trimmed by 5 bases and V by 5 bases; bases with no gene match: 10. The CDR3 contains 16 residues. Germline V gives CDR1 LNHDA, CDR2 SQIVND (reference sequence). Variable domain in full (rest from reference TRBV19 and TRBJ2-2): DGGITQSPKYLFRKEGQNVTLSCEQNLNHDAMYWYRQDPGQGLRLIYYSQIVNDFQKGDIAEGYSVSREKKESFPLTVTSAQKNPTAFYLCASSLLQGAHTGELFFGEGSRLTVL.

The chain is built from TRBV27 and TRBJ1-3; TRBD1 might be the D (5 bases). The V end was cut by 5 bases, the J end by 2 bases, with 7 bases between. This CDR3 comprises 13 residues. Germline V gene lookup returns CDR1 MNHEY and CDR2 SMNVEV (reference sequence). The CDR3 DNA sequence: TGTGCCAGCAGTAGGACAACTGGAAACACCATATATTTT. It encodes CASSRTTGNTIYF.

This chain uses TRBV18 with TRBJ2-1; the match to TRBD2 covers 14 bases. Germline V lookup: CDR1 KGHSH, CDR2 LQKENI. V shed 3 bases, J shed 3 bases, and the junction held 1 base outside the gene matches. This CDR3 comprises 16 residues. This CDR3 reads CASSPGTSGSYNEQFF. The CDR3 region has the DNA TGTGCCAGCTCACCGGGGACTAGCGGGAGCTACAATGAGCAGTTCTTC.

The gene calls are TRBV27 and TRBJ2-7, with 9 bases lining up with TRBD2. V dropped 4 bases and J dropped 4; count of bases not matched to a gene: 8. The CDR3 extends over 15 amino acids. The germline V gene encodes CDR1 MNHEY and CDR2 SMNVEV (reference sequence). Written as DNA, the CDR3 is TGTGCCAGCAGTTCGGTTAGCGGGAGTGGGTACGAGCAGTACTTC. Amino acids: CASSSVSGSGYEQYF.

This chain links TRBV5-8 with TRBJ2-2; TRBD2 matches at 7 bases. CDR3 length equals 13 residues. The germline CDR1 and CDR2 sequences are SGHTS and YDEGEE. J was trimmed by 13 bases and V by 1 base; bases with no gene match: 7. This CDR3 reads CASSLNGGEGLFF. DNA for the CDR3: TGTGCCAGCAGCTTGAACGGCGGGGAGGGGCTGTTTTTT.

J is TRBJ1-2 and V is TRBV10-2, with D possibly matching TRBD1 (6 bases). V dropped 6 bases and J dropped 8 bases, with 19 bases sitting between them. This CDR3 is built from 14 residues. Per the germline V gene, CDR1 is WSHSY and CDR2 is SAAADI. The CDR3 loop is CASRTQGAGEGYTF. The CDR3 nucleotides are TGCGCCAGCAGGACACAGGGAGCAGGCGAGGGCTACACCTTC.

This chain links TRBV2 with TRBJ1-1, with D unclear. The CDR3 loop spans 13 amino acids. The germline CDR1 and CDR2 sequences are SNHLY and FYNNEI. V was pared by 8 bases and J by 12 bases, with 22 bases between. The CDR3 is CASPETPLSVTFF. The CDR3 DNA follows: TGTGCCAGCCCCGAAACACCGCTGTCTGTTACTTTCTTT.

The J gene is TRBJ2-5, the V gene TRBV18; possible D gene TRBD2, 6 bases. The germline V and J ends were trimmed by 2 bases and 5 bases, with 9 bases remaining between them. CDR1 is KGHSH and CDR2 is LQKENI in the germline V gene. This CDR3 has 13 residues. The CDR3 DNA follows: TGTGCCAGCTCACCAGGGACTCGGGAGACCCAGTACTTC. Encoded protein: CASSPGTRETQYF.

V is TRBV11-2 and J is TRBJ2-2; 10 bases fit TRBD2. The CDR3 is 19 amino acids. Germline V gene data show CDR1 as SGHAT and CDR2 as FQNNGV. After removal of 3 bases from V and 3 bases from J, the junction contained 13 bases not matched to a gene. The DNA of the CDR3 is TGTGCCAGCAGCTTTAGTCTAGCGGGAGCCTCTGTGTACACCGGGGAGCTGTTTTTT. It encodes CASSFSLAGASVYTGELFF.